The T cell receptor (beta chain) described here comes from a study of blood T cell repertoires in COVID-19. Turning to the study itself: Material from acute and convalescent COVID-19 was sourced from the United States, Italy and Spain. T cells, B-cell-depleted T cells, or PBMCs provided the cDNA or gDNA that served as material.

Data came from immunoSEQ multiplex PCR; TCRdb stores just in-frame clones and leaves some out. The table includes 160,000 or so clones, 88% detected once. Trimming pared 5 bases from V and 1 base from J, leaving 8 bases between. CDR3 length equals 13 residues. Germline lookup yields CDR1 SEHNR and CDR2 FQNEAQ (reference sequence). The specimen was peripheral blood. V is TRBV7-9 and J is TRBJ2-5, with D maybe TRBD1 (5 bases). This TCR was recovered from a woman in her seventies with acute or convalescent COVID-19. Here the CDR3 DNA reads TGTGCCAGCAGCCCGACAGTCCAAGAGACCCAGTACTTC. Residues: CASSPTVQETQYF.